The 27 T cell receptor beta chains listed next were all sequenced from one sample in a study of blood T cell repertoires in COVID-19. Repertoires were generated with immunoSEQ multiplex PCR, while TCRdb's copy carries only in-frame clones and drops some. This sample yields 100,000 to 150,000 clones, of which 80% to 90% are seen a single time; more than 3.5% belongs to the top ten. Sequencing was performed on peripheral blood. Receptors were obtained from a woman aged 55-69 years with acute or convalescent COVID-19.

This clone was recorded only once. The rearrangement uses TRBV7-9 and TRBJ1-3; 11 bases agree with TRBD1. Trimming cost V 5 bases and J 3 bases; bases outside gene matches: 9. The CDR3 extends over 17 amino acids. CDR1 and CDR2 from the germline V gene are SEHNR and FQNEAQ (reference sequence). The CDR3 bases are TGTGCCAGCAGCCCCGGGACAGGGGGTTTTGGTGGAAACACCATATATTTT. This codes for CASSPGTGGFGGNTIYF.

The chain couples TRBV5-1 to TRBJ1-3; 7 bases are shared with TRBD1. V gave up 4 bases and J gave up 4 bases; unmatched junction bases: 8. Germline V lookup: CDR1 SGHRS, CDR2 YFSETQ. This CDR3 comprises 15 residues. The CDR3 region is CASSPRQGTGNTIYF. As DNA, the CDR3 is TGCGCCAGCAGCCCCCGACAGGGAACAGGAAACACCATATATTTT. Full variable domain (missing parts from reference TRBV5-1 and TRBJ1-3): KAGVTQTPRYLIKTRGQQVTLSCSPISGHRSVSWYQQTPGQGLQFLFEYFSETQRNKGNFPGRFSGRQFSNSRSEMNVSTLELGDSALYLCASSPRQGTGNTIYFGEGSWLTVV.

This sequence joins TRBV19 and TRBJ1-4, with D unresolved. Between the trimmed V and J ends, which lost 3 bases and 5 bases, there was a span of 7 bases. CDR1 is LNHDA and CDR2 is SQIVND in the germline V gene (reference sequence). This CDR3 comprises 13 residues. The CDR3 DNA reads as TGTGCCAGTAGTATTAGAGGGAATGAAAAACTGTTTTTT. Protein sequence: CASSIRGNEKLFF.

This clone was picked up one time. The chain links TRBV15 to TRBJ2-5; D not resolved. Germline V gives CDR1 LNHNV, CDR2 YYDKDF (reference sequence). CDR3 length equals 15 residues. The ends were cut back, 8 bases at V and 4 bases at J, with 20 bases in the middle. The CDR3 DNA follows: TGTGCCACCTTTTCCTCGAGCGCGGCCCGAGAGACCCAGTACTTC. This gives the protein CATFSSSAARETQYF.

This chain connects TRBV5-1 to TRBJ2-2, with D possibly matching TRBD2 (5 bases). Trimming pared 1 base from V and 4 bases from J, leaving 11 bases between. Germline CDR1 and CDR2: SGHRS and YFSETQ. The CDR3 consists of 15 residues. The CDR3 here is CASSLTGRGTGELFF. The CDR3 DNA reads as TGCGCCAGCAGCTTGACCGGTCGGGGCACCGGGGAGCTGTTTTTT.

The V and J genes are TRBV24-1 and TRBJ2-1; tentative D call: TRBD2 (6 bases). V shed 4 bases and J shed 6 bases, with 18 bases lying between them. The CDR3 consists of 16 residues. Germline-derived CDR1 and CDR2 are KGHDR and SFDVKD. CDR3 loop: CATSDSGVADLNEQFF. The CDR3 coding sequence is TGTGCCACCAGTGACTCCGGGGTAGCGGACCTCAATGAGCAGTTCTTC.

This rearrangement joins TRBV5-6 to TRBJ1-2, with D possibly TRBD1 on 5 matching bases. The germline V and J ends were trimmed by 1 base and 8 bases, with 12 bases remaining between them. Germline V gene sequence: CDR1 SGHDT, CDR2 YYEEEE. The CDR3 length is 13 residues. The CDR3 is CASSLQGAGGYTF. CDR3 coding DNA: TGTGCCAGCAGCTTGCAGGGAGCGGGAGGCTACACCTTC.

The CDR3 DNA follows: TGTGCCAGCAGCTTTCTGGCGGGAGCTTCCGGGGAGCTGTTTTTT. This codes for CASSFLAGASGELFF. The chain uses TRBV11-3 and TRBJ2-2; TRBD2 matches at 7 bases. There are 15 residues in the CDR3. Germline V gene lookup returns CDR1 SGHNT and CDR2 YENEEA. The junction had 7 bases not matched to a gene; V was cut back by 3 bases and J by 6 bases.

The chain couples TRBV29-1 to TRBJ2-7; TRBD1 matches at 7 bases. This CDR3 is built from 13 residues. Germline CDR1 reads SQVTM; CDR2 reads ANQGSEA. Trimming cost V 7 bases and J 7 bases; bases outside gene matches: 13. The CDR3 loop is CSALLTGLGEQYF. The CDR3 DNA follows: TGCAGCGCACTACTGACAGGGCTTGGTGAGCAGTACTTC.

The genes are TRBV27 and TRBJ1-5, with D possibly being TRBD1 (5 bases). The CDR3 totals 14 residues. Germline CDR1 reads MNHEY; CDR2 reads SMNVEV (reference sequence). V was clipped by 3 bases and J by 3 bases, with 9 bases between them. The CDR3 loop reads CASSFKGDNQPQHF. CDR3 DNA sequence: TGTGCCAGCAGTTTTAAAGGGGACAATCAGCCCCAGCATTTT.

This clone has only one observation. The CDR3 coding sequence is TGTGCCAGCTGTTGTAGCGGGAACACCGGGGAGCTGTTTTTT. The encoded protein is CASCCSGNTGELFF. This chain uses TRBV11-2 with TRBJ2-2; a possible D gene is TRBD2 (6 bases). CDR3 length equals 14 residues. V was cut by 8 bases and J by 1 base, with 11 bases left in between. Germline CDR1 and CDR2: SGHAT and FQNNGV.

The V and J genes are TRBV3-1 (or the pseudogene TRBV3-2) and TRBJ2-1; TRBD2 aligns across 11 bases. The length of the CDR3 is 21 residues. Germline V CDR1 and CDR2: LGHDT, YNNKEL (reference sequence). With 2 bases clipped from V and 2 bases from J, the junction kept 17 bases outside the gene matches. The CDR3 is CASSQTRGPLAGGDTYNEQFF. In DNA, the CDR3 is TGTGCCAGCAGCCAAACCCGCGGACCTTTAGCGGGAGGGGACACCTACAATGAGCAGTTCTTC.

This clone turned up a few times. Other DNA sequences from this sample encode an identical CDR3 as well. This chain joins TRBV18 and TRBJ2-1; weak D call: TRBD2 (6 bases). Looked up from germline, CDR1 is KGHSH and CDR2 is LQKENI. V was clipped by 2 bases and J by 6 bases, with 11 bases between them. CDR3 length: 14 amino acids. CDR3 nucleotides: TGTGCCAGCTCACCAGGGGGAGGTGTCAATGAGCAGTTCTTC. Translation: CASSPGGGVNEQFF.

This clone was counted a single time. The chain joins TRBV6-2 or TRBV6-3 to TRBJ1-5; possibly TRBD1 for D (6 bases). CDR3 length: 13 residues. V was clipped by 2 bases and J by 8 bases, with 10 bases between them. The germline V gene has CDR1 MNHEY and CDR2 SVGEGT. The CDR3 is CASSYDRYEPQHF. As DNA, the CDR3 is TGTGCCAGCAGTTACGACAGGTACGAGCCCCAGCATTTT.

This chain connects TRBV10-3 to TRBJ2-5, with D unclear. The CDR3 consists of 17 residues. Per germline, CDR1 ENHRY and CDR2 SYGVKD. Trimming took off 3 bases at V and 5 bases at J, with 22 bases between the two ends. The CDR3 sequence is CAISDPNSSLLLETQYF. The CDR3 DNA sequence: TGTGCCATCAGTGATCCTAACTCGTCTCTACTGCTTGAGACCCAGTACTTC.

J is TRBJ2-3 and V is TRBV6-5, with TRBD2 as a possible D gene (6 bases). The CDR3 runs to 15 residues. CDR1 is MNHEY, CDR2 SVGAGI, per germline. With 4 bases removed from V and 4 bases from J, the gap between germline ends came to 15 bases. CDR3 protein: CASSSGVAVPDTQYF. The CDR3 coding sequence is TGTGCCAGCAGTTCCGGGGTAGCGGTGCCAGATACGCAGTATTTT.

This clone was found once. This sequence joins TRBV7-9 and TRBJ1-4; TRBD1 matches 10 bases. The CDR3 sequence is 15 residues long. Germline CDR1 reads SEHNR; CDR2 reads FQNEAQ (reference sequence). J was trimmed by 6 bases and V by 4 bases; bases with no gene match: 5. CDR3 region: CASSWWTGGDEKLFF. The CDR3 nucleotides are TGTGCCAGCAGCTGGTGGACAGGGGGGGATGAAAAACTGTTTTTT.

This rearrangement joins TRBV5-1 to TRBJ2-5, with 8 positions matching TRBD1. The CDR3 loop spans 13 amino acids. CDR1 SGHRS and CDR2 YFSETQ come from the germline V gene. With V trimmed by 5 bases and J by 2 bases, 2 bases remained unmatched. DNA for the CDR3: TGCGCCAGCAGTTGGGACAGGCAAGAGACCCAGTACTTC. Amino acid sequence: CASSWDRQETQYF.

This clone appeared once. The rearrangement links TRBV11-3 to TRBJ1-1, with 8 bases that match TRBD1. The CDR3 has 13 amino acids. J lost 1 base, V lost 6 bases, and 1 base had no gene match. CDR1 is SGHNT and CDR2 is YENEEA in the germline V gene. This chain's CDR3 is CASRGQGNTEAFF. The CDR3, as DNA: TGTGCCAGCAGAGGACAGGGGAACACTGAAGCTTTCTTT.

J is TRBJ1-2 and V is TRBV5-4; no clear D gene. Trimming left V 1 base short and J 0 bases short, with 10 bases between. CDR3 length equals 15 residues. CDR1 and CDR2 (germline): SGHNT, YYREEE (reference sequence). In DNA, the CDR3 is TGTGCCAGCAGCTTGTTCAGGCAGACTAACTATGGCTACACCTTC. It is translated as CASSLFRQTNYGYTF.

The chain couples TRBV7-3 to TRBJ2-1, with 9 bases lining up with TRBD2. The CDR3 has 16 residues. Germline V gene lookup returns CDR1 SGHTA and CDR2 FQGTGA. V shed 0 bases and J 10 bases; nucleotides not matched to a gene: 10. The DNA for the CDR3 is TGTGCCAGCAGCTTAACGGTAGCGGGAGCCAAGGGGGAGCAGTTCTTC. This codes for CASSLTVAGAKGEQFF.

The chain has TRBV27 and TRBJ2-7; tentative D call: TRBD1 (5 bases). The CDR3 extends over 12 amino acids. CDR1 and CDR2 (germline): MNHEY, SMNVEV (reference sequence). V lost 5 bases and J lost 6, with 11 bases in between. CDR3 coding DNA: TGTGCCAGCAGTCGGACAAGGCGCGAGCAGTACTTC. Residues: CASSRTRREQYF.

Written as DNA, the CDR3 is TGTGCCAGCAGCTCAGGGTTCAGAAACACTGAAGCTTTCTTT. As protein: CASSSGFRNTEAFF. The chain has TRBV7-3 and TRBJ1-1, with D maybe TRBD1 (5 bases). The germline V gene has CDR1 SGHTA and CDR2 FQGTGA. V was shortened by 4 bases and J by 2 bases, with 11 bases between the two germline ends. The CDR3 consists of 14 residues.

The J gene is TRBJ2-3, the V gene TRBV10-2; 14 nucleotides match TRBD2. This CDR3 region has 15 residues. Germline V gene lookup returns CDR1 WSHSY and CDR2 SAAADI. The V gene end was trimmed by 6 bases and the J gene end by 1 base; junction bases not matched to a gene: 0. The CDR3 region has the DNA TGCGCCAGCAGGGGACTAGCGGGGGGCACAGATACGCAGTATTTT. Its protein product is CASRGLAGGTDTQYF.

The genes are TRBV21-1 and TRBJ1-1; the tabulated D call, TRBD1, remains unverified against the DNA. TRBV21-1 is classified as a pseudogene. This CDR3 is built from 16 residues. The CDR3 DNA is TGTGCCAGCCGAACCCCCCCCCGGGACAGATTTTCTGAAGCTTTCTTT. This codes for CASRTPPRDRFSEAFF.

The CDR3 coding sequence is TGTGCCAGCGGTACACAGGGGGCTTACGGCTACACCTTC. Its protein is CASGTQGAYGYTF. The V gene is TRBV3-1 (or the pseudogene TRBV3-2), the J gene TRBJ1-2; 9 nucleotides match TRBD1. Germline trimming cut 8 bases from V and 8 bases from J; bases unmatched to any gene: 9. This CDR3 comprises 13 residues. The germline V gene has CDR1 LGHDT and CDR2 YNNKEL (reference sequence).

This clone was found a few times. This chain joins TRBV12-3 or TRBV12-4 and TRBJ2-1; D uncertain. Trimming cost V 2 bases and J 10 bases, with 6 bases left between them. This CDR3 is built from 11 residues. CDR3 amino acids: CASSLSREQFF. As DNA, the CDR3 is TGTGCCAGCAGTTTATCGCGCGAGCAGTTCTTC.